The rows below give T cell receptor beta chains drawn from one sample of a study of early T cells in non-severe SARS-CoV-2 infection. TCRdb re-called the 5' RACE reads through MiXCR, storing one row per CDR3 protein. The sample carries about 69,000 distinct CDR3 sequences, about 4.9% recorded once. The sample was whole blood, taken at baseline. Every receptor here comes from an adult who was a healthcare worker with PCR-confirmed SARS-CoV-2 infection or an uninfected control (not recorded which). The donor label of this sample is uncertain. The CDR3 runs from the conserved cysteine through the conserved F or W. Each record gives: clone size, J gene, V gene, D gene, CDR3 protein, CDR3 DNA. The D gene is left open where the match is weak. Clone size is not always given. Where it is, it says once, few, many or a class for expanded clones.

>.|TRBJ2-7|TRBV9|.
CASSVARDTNFYEQYF
TGTGCCAGCAGCGTAGCACGGGACACCAATTTTTACGAGCAGTACTTC
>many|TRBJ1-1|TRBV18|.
CASSQPQENTEAFF
TGTGCCAGCTCACAACCACAGGAGAACACTGAAGCTTTCTTT
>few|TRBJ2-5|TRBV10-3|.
CAISDSGPGTQYF
TGTGCCATCAGTGACTCCGGGCCTGGGACCCAGTACTTC
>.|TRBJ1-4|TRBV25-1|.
CASSVPRSTNEKLFF
TGTGCCAGCAGTGTGCCGAGAAGCACTAATGAAAAACTGTTTTTT
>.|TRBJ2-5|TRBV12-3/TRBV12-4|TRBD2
CASTHNKVGTSKETQYF
TGTGCCAGCACCCACAACAAAGTCGGGACTAGCAAAGAGACCCAGTACTTC
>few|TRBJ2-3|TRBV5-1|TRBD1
CASSRQGGPGVADTQYF
TGCGCCAGCAGCCGACAGGGGGGCCCCGGGGTAGCAGATACGCAGTATTTT
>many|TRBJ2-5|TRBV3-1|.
CASSQDSTRQTQYF
TGTGCCAGCAGCCAAGATTCTACTAGACAGACCCAGTACTTC
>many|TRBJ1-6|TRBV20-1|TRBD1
CSARAGQDDSPLHF
TGCAGTGCTAGGGCGGGACAGGATGATTCACCCCTCCACTTT
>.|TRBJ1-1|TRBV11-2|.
CASSLDLGSNTEAFF
TGTGCCAGCAGCTTAGATCTGGGCAGTAACACTGAAGCTTTCTTT
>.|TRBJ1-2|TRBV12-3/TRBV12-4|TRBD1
CASSFLRDSYGYTF
TGTGCCAGCAGTTTTCTCCGGGACAGCTATGGCTACACCTTC
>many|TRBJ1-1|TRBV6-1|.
CAARDRRPVLNTEAFF
TGTGCCGCCCGTGATCGCCGGCCAGTCCTGAACACTGAAGCTTTCTTT
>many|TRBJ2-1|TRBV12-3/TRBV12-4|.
CASSYRDIYNEQFF
TGTGCCAGCAGTTACCGGGACATCTACAATGAGCAGTTCTTC
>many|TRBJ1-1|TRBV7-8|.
CASRPAGRVETEAFF
TGTGCCAGCCGACCCGCCGGACGGGTGGAGACTGAAGCTTTCTTT
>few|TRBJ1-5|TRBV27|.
CASRGPGEDQPQHF
TGTGCCAGCAGGGGGCCAGGGGAAGATCAGCCCCAGCATTTT
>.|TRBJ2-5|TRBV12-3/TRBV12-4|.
CASRLSSGETQYF
TGTGCCAGCAGGCTATCGTCGGGAGAGACCCAGTACTTC
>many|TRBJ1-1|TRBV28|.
CASSLGRRDTEAFF
TGTGCCAGTAGTTTAGGGCGAAGGGACACTGAAGCTTTCTTT
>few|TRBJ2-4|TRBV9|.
CASSVGGGAKNIQYF
TGTGCCAGCAGCGTAGGAGGAGGAGCCAAAAACATTCAGTACTTC
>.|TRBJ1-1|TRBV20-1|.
CSAKKTVNTEAFF
TGCAGTGCCAAGAAGACAGTGAACACTGAAGCTTTCTTT
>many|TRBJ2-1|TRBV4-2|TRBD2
CASSPLDSGVGEQFF
TGTGCCAGCAGCCCCCTGGATAGCGGGGTCGGTGAGCAGTTCTTC
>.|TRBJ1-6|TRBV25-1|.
CASSEETGYNSPLHF
TGTGCCAGCAGTGAAGAGACAGGTTATAATTCACCCCTCCACTTT
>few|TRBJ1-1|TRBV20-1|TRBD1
CSASDRGHTEAFF
TGCAGTGCTAGTGACAGGGGGCACACTGAAGCTTTCTTT
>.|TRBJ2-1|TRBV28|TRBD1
CASSPTGTGLYNEQFF
TGTGCCAGCAGTCCAACCGGGACAGGGCTGTACAATGAGCAGTTCTTC
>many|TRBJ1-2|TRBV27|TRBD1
CASSPWTGESNYGYTF
TGTGCCAGCAGTCCGTGGACAGGCGAATCTAACTATGGCTACACCTTC
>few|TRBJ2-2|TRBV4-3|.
CASSQGGQGLTGELFF
TGCGCCAGCAGCCAAGGGGGGCAGGGACTCACCGGGGAGCTGTTTTTT
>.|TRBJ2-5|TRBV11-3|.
CASSLGGGVQESQYF
TGTGCCAGCAGCTTAGGCGGCGGAGTCCAAGAGTCCCAGTACTTC
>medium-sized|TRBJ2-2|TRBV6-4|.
CASSLRETGELFF
TGTGCCAGCAGTTTAAGAGAGACCGGGGAGCTGTTTTTT
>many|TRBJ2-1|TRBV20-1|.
CSARTTSGSYNEQFF
TGCAGTGCTAGAACGACTAGTGGGTCCTACAATGAGCAGTTCTTC
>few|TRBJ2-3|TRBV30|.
CAWTQGAGGLGTQYF
TGTGCCTGGACCCAGGGGGCGGGGGGCCTGGGTACGCAGTATTTT
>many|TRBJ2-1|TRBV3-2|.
CASRSGQLTYNEQFF
TGTGCCAGCAGATCGGGACAATTAACCTACAATGAGCAGTTCTTC
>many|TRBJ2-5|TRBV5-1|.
CASSLAGRGGGFQETQYF
TGCGCCAGCAGCTTGGCCGGTCGTGGCGGGGGCTTTCAAGAGACCCAATACTTC
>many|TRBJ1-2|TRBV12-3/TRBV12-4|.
CASSPRTAGDGYTF
TGTGCCAGCAGCCCACGGACCGCCGGGGATGGCTACACCTTC
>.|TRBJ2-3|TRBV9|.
CASSVEGTDTQYF
TGTGCCAGCAGCGTAGAAGGCACAGATACGCAGTATTTT
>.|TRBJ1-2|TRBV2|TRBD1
CASSVDRGPGYTF
TGTGCCAGCAGCGTGGATAGGGGGCCAGGCTACACCTTC
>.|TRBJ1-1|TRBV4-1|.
CASSQDQGFEAFF
TGCGCCAGCAGCCAAGATCAGGGATTCGAAGCTTTCTTT
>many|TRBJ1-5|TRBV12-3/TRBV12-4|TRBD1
CASRGTGNSNQPQHF
TGTGCCAGCAGAGGGACAGGAAATAGCAATCAGCCCCAGCATTTT
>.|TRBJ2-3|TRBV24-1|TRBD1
CATSDQLYRQGANPDTQYF
TGTGCCACCAGTGATCAATTATATCGACAGGGGGCGAATCCAGATACGCAGTATTTT
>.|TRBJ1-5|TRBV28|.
CASSVQGQPQHF
TGTGCCAGCAGCGTCCAGGGGCAGCCCCAGCATTTT
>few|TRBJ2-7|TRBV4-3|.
CASSHNERRGYEQYF
TGCGCCAGCAGCCATAATGAGAGGCGCGGGTACGAGCAGTACTTC
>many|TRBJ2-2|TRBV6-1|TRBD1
CASSEVRGQDTGELFF
TGTGCCAGCAGTGAGGTCAGGGGGCAGGACACCGGGGAGCTGTTTTTT